The rows below give T cell receptor beta chains drawn from one sample of a study of OX40 agonist ivuxolimab in advanced cancers. Method: immunoSEQ multiplex PCR; TCRdb's copy keeps in-frame clones and lacks some. The sample yields about 12,000 clones, 80% to 85% seen once. This specimen consisted of CD4+ or CD8+ T cells sorted from blood, obtained in a trial of the OX40 agonist ivuxolimab. These receptors came from an adult with an advanced solid tumor such as melanoma, head and neck, liver or kidney cancer. The CDR3 runs from the conserved cysteine through the conserved F or W. Fields, in order: J gene, D gene, V gene, clone size, CDR3 protein, CDR3 DNA. A D gene is named only where the DNA matches it firmly. Rows give clone size only sometimes, using once, few, many, or a class for an expanded clone.

TRBJ2-1,TRBD1,TRBV2,.,CASRGQGHNEQFF,TGTGCCAGCAGGGGACAGGGCCACAATGAGCAGTTCTTC
TRBJ2-2,TRBD2,TRBV7-9,.,CASSLELAWAGELFF,TGTGCCAGCAGCTTAGAACTAGCGTGGGCCGGGGAGCTGTTTTTT
TRBJ2-7,.,TRBV27,.,CASSLGRSYEQYF,TGTGCCAGCAGTTTGGGCCGGTCCTACGAGCAGTACTTC
TRBJ2-7,TRBD1,TRBV28,.,CASSRGLGSYEQYF,TGTGCCAGCAGCAGGGGGCTCGGCTCCTACGAGCAGTACTTC
TRBJ2-1,TRBD2,TRBV7-9,.,CASSPRTSGSDEQFF,TGTGCCAGCAGCCCCAGGACTAGCGGGAGCGATGAGCAGTTCTTC
TRBJ2-3,.,TRBV11-1,.,CASSLAVDTQYF,TGTGCCAGCAGCTTAGCGGTAGATACGCAGTATTTT
TRBJ1-1,.,TRBV5-1,.,CASLTVPNTEAFF,TGCGCCAGCTTGACGGTTCCGAACACTGAAGCTTTCTTT
TRBJ2-7,TRBD2,TRBV27,.,CASRLAGFYEQYF,TGTGCCAGCAGACTAGCGGGATTCTACGAGCAGTACTTC
TRBJ2-7,TRBD2,TRBV2,.,CATRLAGYAEQYF,TGTGCCACCCGACTAGCGGGATATGCCGAGCAGTACTTC
TRBJ2-2,.,TRBV4-3,once,CASRGEHRGAVF,TGCGCCAGCAGGGGGGAACACCGGGGAGCTGTTTTT
TRBJ1-2,.,TRBV6-5,.,CASSYSNQGLFGYTF,TGTGCCAGCAGTTACTCGAACCAGGGTTTGTTTGGCTACACCTTC
TRBJ2-1,TRBD2,TRBV6-5,.,CASSLRESYNEQFF,TGTGCCAGCAGTCTGCGGGAGTCCTACAATGAGCAGTTCTTC
TRBJ2-5,TRBD2,TRBV7-9,.,CASSHRLAGEETQYF,TGTGCCAGCAGCCACCGACTAGCGGGAGAGGAGACCCAGTACTTC
TRBJ2-7,TRBD1,TRBV15,.,CATSVGQTTYEQYF,TGTGCCACCAGCGTGGGACAGACTACCTACGAGCAGTACTTC
TRBJ1-2,.,TRBV28,medium-sized,CASSLPQGLPYGYTF,TGTGCCAGCAGTTTACCACAGGGCCTTCCCTATGGCTACACCTTC
TRBJ1-5,.,TRBV9,.,CASSLLRQPQHF,TGTGCCAGCAGCTTACTCCGCCAGCCCCAGCATTTT
TRBJ2-5,TRBD1,TRBV13,.,CASSLEGGALETQYF,TGTGCCAGCAGCTTAGAAGGGGGCGCATTGGAGACCCAGTACTTC
TRBJ2-1,.,TRBV11-2,.,CASSLDGGNSYNEQFF,TGTGCCAGCAGCTTAGATGGGGGAAACTCCTACAATGAGCAGTTCTTC
TRBJ2-7,.,TRBV6-6,medium-sized,CASSFGGSTYEQYF,TGTGCCAGCAGTTTTGGGGGCTCCACCTACGAGCAGTACTTC
TRBJ2-3,.,TRBV11-2,.,CASSLARDTQYF,TGTGCCAGCAGCCTCGCTAGGGATACGCAGTATTTT
TRBJ2-3,TRBD2,TRBV27,.,CASSLSAGGADTQYF,TGTGCCAGCAGTTTATCGGCGGGAGGAGCAGATACGCAGTATTTT
TRBJ2-7,.,TRBV7-9,.,CASSSTQRSYEQYF,TGTGCCAGCAGCTCCACACAGAGGTCCTACGAGCAGTACTTC
TRBJ2-6,TRBD1,TRBV23-1,.,CASSNRGEYGANVLTF,TGCGCCAGCAGTAACAGGGGGGAGTACGGGGCCAACGTCCTGACTTTC
TRBJ2-7,TRBD1,TRBV2,.,CASSDLPGQGYEQYF,TGTGCCAGCAGTGACTTGCCGGGACAGGGCTACGAGCAGTACTTC
TRBJ2-5,TRBD1,TRBV18,.,CASSIYRGGETQYF,TGTGCCAGCTCAATCTACAGGGGCGGCGAGACCCAGTACTTC
TRBJ2-7,TRBD2,TRBV4-3,.,CASSPTSGMYEQYF,TGCGCCAGCAGCCCAACTAGCGGGATGTACGAGCAGTACTTC
TRBJ2-1,.,TRBV6-5,.,CASSLEVGFNEQFF,TGTGCCAGCAGCCTCGAAGTAGGGTTCAATGAGCAGTTCTTC
TRBJ2-1,TRBD2,TRBV6-5,.,CASSYGTSGNEQFF,TGTGCCAGCAGTTACGGGACTAGCGGGAATGAGCAGTTCTTC
TRBJ1-5,TRBD1,TRBV19,few,CASSIWTGDQPQHF,TGTGCCAGTAGTATATGGACAGGGGATCAGCCCCAGCATTTT
TRBJ1-2,.,TRBV29-1,once,CSVFIDYGYTF,TGCAGCGTATTTATAGACTATGGCTACACCTTC
TRBJ1-5,.,TRBV6-5,.,CASSLDSNQPQHF,TGTGCCAGCAGTTTGGACAGCAATCAGCCCCAGCATTTT
TRBJ2-1,.,TRBV7-6,medium-sized,CASSLRSNRNEQFF,TGTGCCAGCAGCTTACGGTCTAACCGCAATGAGCAGTTCTTC
TRBJ2-1,TRBD2,TRBV7-3,once,CASQTLAGGYNEQFF,TGTGCCAGCCAAACACTAGCGGGAGGCTACAATGAGCAGTTCTTC
TRBJ2-7,.,TRBV4-2,.,CASSDRPGFSYEQYF,TGTGCCAGCAGCGACCGCCCGGGCTTCTCCTACGAGCAGTACTTC
TRBJ1-4,.,TRBV10-1,.,CASSGQSLWIATNEKLFF,TGCGCCAGCAGTGGTCAGTCACTCTGGATTGCAACTAATGAAAAACTGTTTTTT
TRBJ2-7,.,TRBV14,.,CASSQDPNFEQYF,TGTGCCAGCAGCCAAGATCCTAACTTCGAGCAGTACTTC
TRBJ2-2,TRBD1,TRBV28,.,CASRRTGGTGELFF,TGTGCCAGCAGAAGGACAGGGGGAACCGGGGAGCTGTTTTTT
TRBJ2-3,TRBD1,TRBV5-5,.,CASSFPWAGGQDTQYF,TGTGCCAGCAGCTTCCCTTGGGCAGGGGGCCAAGATACGCAGTATTTT
TRBJ2-2,TRBD2,TRBV27,few,CASSLPPGLAGGANTGELFF,TGTGCCAGCAGTTTACCCCCGGGACTAGCGGGAGGTGCGAACACCGGGGAGCTGTTTTTT
TRBJ2-1,.,TRBV10-3,once,CAISQGNEQFF,TGTGCCATCAGCCAGGGAAATGAGCAGTTCTTC
TRBJ2-1,TRBD2,TRBV11-3,.,CASSLALTSGTNNEQFF,TGTGCCAGCAGCTTAGCCCTGACTAGCGGGACTAACAATGAGCAGTTCTTC
TRBJ2-5,.,TRBV7-9,.,CASSPTHEETQYF,TGTGCCAGCAGCCCGACCCATGAGGAGACCCAGTACTTC
TRBJ2-1,.,TRBV9,once,CASSAGGGGDYNEQFF,TGTGCCAGCAGCGCCGGGGGAGGGGGAGACTACAATGAGCAGTTCTTC
TRBJ2-3,.,TRBV27,.,CASSWTVGDGGDTQYF,TGTGCCAGCAGCTGGACAGTTGGAGATGGGGGAGATACGCAGTATTTT
TRBJ2-7,.,TRBV2,.,CASGAGQTIYEQYF,TGTGCCAGTGGGGCGGGACAGACCATCTACGAGCAGTACTTC